The clone carrying this TCR beta chain was picked up many times. This record comes from a study of PD-L1 blockade in urothelial cancer. On the study more broadly: Twenty-five of the 29 patients were men with bladder-origin urothelial cancer. Blood samples had a median of 141,255 T cells.

Time point indicated: peripheral blood 6 weeks after treatment start. Individual patients had between 1 and 8 samples, taken pretreatment and on-treatment. The data were produced by immunoSEQ multiplex PCR, yet TCRdb's version contains in-frame clones alone and is incomplete. The profile shows more than 90,000 clones, approximately 87% of them singletons. This TCR was recovered from a man in his 70s with urothelial cancer. The sequences come from PBMCs, collected around atezolizumab (anti-PD-L1) treatment.

The CDR3 region is CASSTWTSGGVGETQYF. CDR3 coding DNA: TGTGCCAGCAGTACCTGGACTAGCGGGGGGGTAGGTGAGACCCAGTACTTC. The V gene is TRBV27, the J gene TRBJ2-5, with 15 bases that match TRBD2. CDR1 and CDR2 from the germline V gene are MNHEY and SMNVEV (reference sequence). V was pared by 5 bases and J by 5 bases, with 9 bases of the junction left unmatched. There are 17 residues in the CDR3.